A single sample is the source of the 21 T cell receptor beta chains below, sequenced in a study of T cells in women clearing cervical HPV infection. Measured with immunoSEQ multiplex PCR; TCRdb has only the in-frame clones, and not every one. The listing records about 32,000 clones. Sequencing input: blood buffy coat. These receptors all come from a woman aged 18-70 years with a cervical HPV16 infection that either progressed to CIN3+ or cleared (not recorded which).

Concerning this clone itself: The read ends 3 residues before the CDR3 terminus; that terminus is restored from the germline J gene. This chain joins TRBV30 and TRBJ2-1; D ambiguous. Germline-derived CDR1 and CDR2 are GTSNPN and SVGIG (reference sequence). The ends were cut back, 2 bases at V and 8 bases at J, with 10 bases in the middle. This CDR3 contains 12 residues. The DNA read from the CDR3 is TGTGCCTGGAGTAAGCTGGCGGATGAG. It encodes CAWSKLADE. The full CDR3 is CAWSKLADEQFF.

Regarding this clone: The read stops 3 residues short of the end of the CDR3; the missing end is completed from the germline J gene. The J gene is TRBJ2-3, the V gene TRBV6-2 or TRBV6-3; D possibly corresponds to TRBD1 (5 bases). The CDR3 spans 15 residues. CDR1 MNHEY and CDR2 SVGEGT come from the germline V gene. CDR3 region: CASTPRKGVYQPQYF. The part of the CDR3 DNA that was read is TGTGCCAGCACCCCCAGAAAAGGGGTATATCAGCCG.

The CDR3 region is CASKRGGIYDYTF. The sequenced part of the CDR3 DNA is TGTGCCAGCAAACGGGGAGGAATATACGAC. The chain employs TRBV2 and TRBJ1-2; D not resolved. The read stops 3 residues short of the end of the CDR3; the missing end is completed from the germline J gene. CDR1 and CDR2 (germline): SNHLY, FYNNEI. The CDR3 totals 13 residues.

In the case of this clone: The CDR3 extends 3 residues past the end of the read, so its final part is completed from the germline J gene. This sequence joins TRBV19 and TRBJ1-5; 7 nucleotides align to TRBD1. This CDR3 is built from 13 residues. Germline CDR1 LNHDA, CDR2 SQIVND (reference sequence). V lost 1 base to trimming and J lost 8 bases; unmatched junction nucleotides: 2. CDR3 in amino acids: CASSIATGEPQHF. The CDR3 DNA, read in part, is TGTGCCAGTAGTATAGCCACAGGGGAGCCC.

Comment on this clone: The read halts 3 residues ahead of the CDR3 end, with the missing end drawn from the germline J gene. The J gene is TRBJ2-1, the V gene TRBV2; the match to TRBD2 covers 8 bases. J gave up 4 bases and V 7 bases, and 3 bases lay outside the gene matches. The CDR3 length is 13 residues. Germline V gene lookup returns CDR1 SNHLY and CDR2 FYNNEI. The covered CDR3 bases are TGTGCCAGCAAAGCGGGGGCTTACAATGAG. Protein sequence: CASKAGAYNE. The full CDR3 reads CASKAGAYNEQFF.

Regarding this clone: The missing CDR3 end, 3 residues past where the read stops, is filled in from the germline J gene. The chain carries TRBV18 and TRBJ2-3; a weak D match, TRBD2 (5 bases). The CDR3 sequence is 15 residues long. CDR1 KGHSH and CDR2 LQKENI come from the germline V gene. V was shortened by 2 bases and J by 2 bases, with 11 bases between the two germline ends. Partial CDR3 DNA: TGTGCCAGCTCACCATCAGCGGAACTCACAGATACG. It is translated as CASSPSAELTDT. The whole CDR3 region reads CASSPSAELTDTQYF. Filled out from reference TRBV18 and TRBJ2-3, the complete variable domain reads NAGVMQNPRHLVRRRGQEARLRCSPMKGHSHVYWYRQLPEEGLKFMVYLQKENIIDESGMPKERFSAEFPKEGPSILRIQQVVRGDSAAYFCASSPSAELTDTQYFGPGTRLTVL.

Comment on this clone: The CDR3 end falls 3 residues outside the read, so it is completed with the germline J gene. The genes are TRBV2 and TRBJ2-7, with TRBD1 identical over 12 bases. Trimming removed 5 bases from V and 1 base from J; junction bases left unmatched: 6. This CDR3 contains 16 residues. The germline CDR1 and CDR2 sequences are SNHLY and FYNNEI. The CDR3 DNA, read in part, is TGTGCCAGCAGTCCGGGGACAGGGGGCCCATCCTACGAG. Its protein product is CASSPGTGGPSYE. In full, the CDR3 is CASSPGTGGPSYEQYF. The full variable domain, its missing parts supplied by reference TRBV2 and TRBJ2-7, is EPEVTQTPSHQVTQMGQEVILRCVPISNHLYFYWYRQILGQKVEFLVSFYNNEISEKSEIFDDQFSVERPDGSNFTLKIRSTKLEDSAMYFCASSPGTGGPSYEQYFGPGTRLTVT.

Concerning this clone: The read halts 3 residues ahead of the CDR3 end, with the missing end drawn from the germline J gene. This rearrangement joins TRBV5-1 to TRBJ1-1; 9 bases map to TRBD1. Germline loops: CDR1 SGHRS, CDR2 YFSETQ. With V trimmed by 7 bases and J by 4 bases, 17 bases remained unmatched. The CDR3 is 17 amino acids. Partial CDR3 DNA: TGCGCCAGCTCCTTTGCCGGGGACAGGGTAGGGAGCACTGAA. Translating it yields CASSFAGDRVGSTE. The complete CDR3 protein is CASSFAGDRVGSTEAFF.

About this clone: Sequencing ends 3 residues short of the CDR3 end; the germline J gene provides the rest. The chain links TRBV19 to TRBJ1-2; D unclear. The CDR3 is made up of 16 amino acids. Germline assignment: CDR1 LNHDA and CDR2 SQIVND (reference sequence). CDR3 DNA, as far as it was read: TGTGCCAGTAGTATTCAATTTCCGCAATCCTCCTACGAC. Translated, it gives CASSIQFPQSSYD. The complete CDR3 protein is CASSIQFPQSSYDYTF.

With respect to this clone: The CDR3 end is not reached by the read, which stops 3 residues before it; the germline J gene fills it in. The chain is built from TRBV30 and TRBJ1-1; perhaps TRBD1 as D (6 bases). The CDR3 covers 14 residues. Germline V lookup: CDR1 GTSNPN, CDR2 SVGIG (reference sequence). V gave up 3 bases and J gave up 4 bases, with 15 bases separating them. The CDR3: CAWSGGGWGTEAFF. The CDR3 DNA, read in part, is TGTGCCTGGAGCGGGGGGGGCTGGGGCACTGAA.

About this clone: The CDR3 end falls 3 residues outside the read, so it is completed with the germline J gene. The genes are TRBV6-2 or TRBV6-3 and TRBJ2-7, with TRBD1 matching over 9 bases. In germline, CDR1 is MNHEY, CDR2 SVGEGT. The trim removed 8 bases at V and 1 base at J, leaving 3 bases unmatched. The CDR3 consists of 13 residues. The CDR3 here is CASCGTGSYEQYF. Partial CDR3 DNA: TGTGCCAGCTGCGGGACAGGGTCCTACGAG.

Points on this clone: With the read ending 3 residues before the CDR3 end, the germline J gene is used to fill in that end. This chain joins TRBV7-9 and TRBJ1-2, with TRBD1 matching 9 bases. This CDR3 comprises 14 residues. Germline V gene lookup returns CDR1 SEHNR and CDR2 FQNEAQ (reference sequence). Incomplete CDR3 DNA: TGTGCCAGCAGCTTAGGTGGGACAGGGTCCGAC. This gives the protein CASSLGGTGSD. The CDR3, in full, reads CASSLGGTGSDYTF.

Remarks on this clone: Read sequence stops 3 residues before the CDR3 end, and the germline J gene provides the missing end. The chain couples TRBV20-1 to TRBJ1-2; D gene unclear. Germline CDR1 DFQATT, CDR2 SNEGSKA (reference sequence). V lost 0 bases and J lost 6, with 8 bases in between. The CDR3 runs 12 residues. The CDR3 protein is CSARDLRDGYTF. The part of the CDR3 DNA that was read is TGCAGTGCTAGAGATTTGCGGGATGGC.

CDR3 DNA, as far as it was read: TGCAGCGTTGAAGATGGGGCAGCTAACTATGGC. Protein product: CSVEDGAANYG. The complete CDR3 sequence is CSVEDGAANYGYTF. The genes are TRBV29-1 and TRBJ1-2, with a tentative D call TRBD1 (5 bases). Read sequence stops 3 residues before the CDR3 end, and the germline J gene provides the missing end. The CDR3 runs 14 residues. With 0 bases removed from V and 0 bases from J, the gap between germline ends came to 8 bases. Germline V CDR1 and CDR2: SQVTM, ANQGSEA.

A note on this clone: Read coverage stops 3 residues before the CDR3 terminus; the germline J gene supplies the remainder. The chain joins TRBV20-1 to TRBJ2-5; no firm D call. The CDR3 spans 12 residues. The V end lost 5 bases, the J end lost 3 bases, and 10 bases lay between the germline ends. Germline CDR1 is DFQATT and CDR2 is SNEGSKA (reference sequence). The CDR3 bases that were read are TGCAGTGCTGACGACTTCGAAGAGACC. This gives the protein CSADDFEET. The whole CDR3 sequence is CSADDFEETQYF.

For this clone: The read finishes 3 residues shy of the CDR3 end, and the germline J gene is used to complete it. The V call is TRBV7-3, the J call TRBJ2-1, with D tentatively TRBD2 (6 bases). This CDR3 is 15 amino acids long. Germline-derived CDR1 and CDR2 are SGHTA and FQGTGA. Trimming left V 6 bases short and J 7 bases short, with 19 bases between. The DNA read from the CDR3 is TGTGCCAGCAGACCCGGGATCCTGGAGGGGAATGAG. As protein: CASRPGILEGNE. The complete CDR3 reads CASRPGILEGNEQFF. Full variable domain (outside the CDR3, taken from reference TRBV7-3 and TRBJ2-1): GAGVSQTPSNKVTEKGKYVELRCDPISGHTALYWYRQSLGQGPEFLIYFQGTGAADDSGLPNDRFFAVRPEGSVSTLKIQRTERGDSAVYLCASRPGILEGNEQFFGPGTRLTVL.

The CDR3 reads CASSPGTEDTEAFF. The sequenced CDR3 bases are TGTGCCAGCAGTCCGGGGACAGAGGACACTGAA. The chain carries TRBV12-3 or TRBV12-4 and TRBJ1-1; the match to TRBD1 covers 7 bases. The DNA ends 3 residues before the CDR3 does, and the rest of the CDR3 is filled in from the germline J gene. The J segment lost 3 bases and the V segment lost 5 bases, leaving 6 bases of the junction unmatched. The CDR3 covers 14 residues.

Concerning this clone itself: The read falls 3 residues short of the CDR3 end, and the missing part is taken from the germline J gene. The sample contains more than one DNA sequence encoding this CDR3. This chain links TRBV18 with TRBJ2-5; 12 bases are shared with TRBD2. V shed 6 bases, J shed 5 bases, and the junction held 10 bases outside the gene matches. The CDR3 totals 16 residues. Germline-derived CDR1 and CDR2 are KGHSH and LQKENI. CDR3: CASSPKLAGGGETQYF. The CDR3 DNA, read in part, is TGTGCCAGCTCCCCTAAACTAGCGGGAGGAGGGGAGACC.

Concerning this clone: The DNA ends 3 residues before the CDR3 does, and the rest of the CDR3 is filled in from the germline J gene. The chain employs TRBV11-2 and TRBJ2-1; possibly TRBD2 for D (6 bases). V lost 0 bases and J 6 bases, leaving 12 bases between the germline ends. The CDR3 has 15 amino acids. Germline V gives CDR1 SGHAT, CDR2 FQNNGV. This CDR3 reads CASSLDSVEGNEQFF. Incomplete CDR3 DNA: TGTGCCAGCAGCTTAGATTCGGTGGAGGGCAATGAG.

Worth noting for this clone: The read ends 3 residues early relative to the CDR3; the germline J gene fills the gap. This chain links TRBV10-3 with TRBJ1-2; 7 positions agree with TRBD1. Germline V gene sequence: CDR1 ENHRY, CDR2 SYGVKD. V trimming: 5 bases; J trimming: 4 bases; junction bases outside the gene matches: 10. The CDR3 extends over 15 amino acids. CDR3 DNA, as far as it was read: TGTGCCATCAGTCAAGGCCCCCGGGACAGCTATGGC. Its protein product is CAISQGPRDSYG. The whole CDR3 protein reads CAISQGPRDSYGYTF.

A remark on this clone: From the germline J gene comes the end of the CDR3, since the read stops 3 residues before it. V is TRBV6-1 and J is TRBJ2-2; the D gene is possibly TRBD1 (6 bases). The CDR3 has 17 amino acids. Germline CDR1 and CDR2: MNHNS and SASEGT. The DNA read from the CDR3 is TGTGCCAGCAGTGAAGCCCCCCCAACAGGGCAAGGGAAAAAG. Translated, it gives CASSEAPPTGQGKK. The CDR3, in full, reads CASSEAPPTGQGKKLFF.